This T cell receptor beta chain derives from a study of blood T cell repertoires in COVID-19. Background on the study: In each case, the material was cDNA or gDNA derived from T cells, B-cell-depleted T cells, or PBMCs.

This CDR3 has 16 residues. Germline V gene lookup returns CDR1 MNHNY and CDR2 SVGAGI (reference sequence). Germline trimming cut 6 bases from V and 9 bases from J; bases unmatched to any gene: 9. Data came from immunoSEQ multiplex PCR; TCRdb stores just in-frame clones and leaves some out. The data show about 460,000 clones, about nine tenths seen once. Everyone who took part was roughly 18 to 89 years old, and they came from roughly 25 US areas. Cohort allocation depended upon clinical history that participants reported. Either two negative PCRs, clearance, or symptom resolution qualified Cohort 3 donors as recovered.

The sequencing sample was made of PBMCs or T cells enriched from blood (not recorded which). The sequence came from a woman aged 60-70 years who had recovered from COVID-19. The chain recombines TRBV6-6 with TRBJ1-6; 12 bases align to TRBD1. The CDR3 DNA sequence: TGTGCCAGCAGAGGGGACAGGGGGCTCAGGGGTTCACCCCTCCACTTT. Its translation: CASRGDRGLRGSPLHF.